A single sample gave rise to the 12 T cell receptor beta chains below, sequenced in a study of T cell repertoires in cytomegalovirus infection. TCRdb reprocessed the reads with MiXCR, giving one entry per CDR3 protein. This sample yields 400,000 to 550,000 distinct CDR3 sequences, of which 11% are seen a single time; roughly 10% belongs to the top ten. Sample: PBMCs. Source of these receptors: a human donor in good health (CMV status not recorded). Some clones in this sample may be carry-over from other donors' samples.

This clonotype occurred many times. The chain is built from TRBV3-1 and TRBJ1-1; 7 nucleotides match TRBD1. V shed 0 bases and J 11 bases; nucleotides not matched to a gene: 6. The CDR3 loop spans 13 amino acids. Germline CDR1 and CDR2: LGHDT and YNNKEL (reference sequence). CDR3 in DNA: TGTGCCAGCAGCCAAGACAGGGGGGCCAAGGCTTTCTTT. This sequence encodes CASSQDRGAKAFF.

The chain links TRBV29-1 to TRBJ1-2; possible D gene TRBD1, 5 bases. Trimming left V 5 bases short and J 7 bases short, with 20 bases between. CDR1 and CDR2 (germline): SQVTM, ANQGSEA. This CDR3 has 14 amino acids. CDR3: CSVPENRSGGGYTF. The DNA of the CDR3 is TGCAGCGTTCCCGAGAACAGGTCCGGGGGTGGCTACACCTTC.

The rearrangement links TRBV10-3 to TRBJ2-7; maybe TRBD1 (7 bases). Germline V CDR1 and CDR2: ENHRY, SYGVKD. The CDR3 loop spans 15 amino acids. V was pared by 3 bases and J by 6 bases, with 18 bases between. CDR3 DNA: TGTGCCATCAGTGACCCGGCGGAGGGGGCATCCGAGCAGTACTTC. The encoded protein is CAISDPAEGASEQYF.

Ten or more counts support this clonotype. The chain has TRBV7-9 and TRBJ2-2; TRBD1 agrees at 9 bases. The CDR3 spans 16 residues. Germline CDR1 and CDR2: SEHNR and FQNEAQ (reference sequence). V was pared by 2 bases and J by 1 base, with 2 bases of the junction left unmatched. CDR3: CASSLPGQGNTGELFF. The CDR3 nucleotides are TGTGCCAGCAGCTTACCGGGACAGGGGAACACCGGGGAGCTGTTTTTT.

A few counts support this clonotype. The chain recombines TRBV7-3 with TRBJ1-6; D is uncertain. V was shortened by 3 bases and J by 5 bases, with 5 bases between the two germline ends. Germline CDR1 is SGHTA and CDR2 is FQGTGA. This CDR3 contains 13 residues. Written as DNA, the CDR3 is TGTGCCAGCAGCTTGGCTAATAATTCACCCCTCCACTTT. Protein: CASSLANNSPLHF.

This clonotype was seen a handful of times. This chain connects TRBV20-1 to TRBJ2-5; 7 bases match TRBD1. Germline values: CDR1 DFQATT, CDR2 SNEGSKA (reference sequence). V shed 3 bases, J shed 2 bases, and the junction held 3 bases outside the gene matches. CDR3 size: 13 residues. The CDR3 DNA reads TGCAGTGCTAGCGGACAGGCTCAAGAGACCCAGTACTTC. Its translation: CSASGQAQETQYF.

This clonotype was seen at least ten times. This sequence joins TRBV11-2 and TRBJ1-1; D might be TRBD1 (5 bases). CDR1 is SGHAT, CDR2 FQNNGV, per germline. Trimming left V 5 bases short and J 5 bases short, with 24 bases between. This CDR3 is 17 amino acids long. The CDR3 nucleotides are TGTGCCAGCAGCCGCCCCTATCCCAGGGAAGATAGGACTGAAGCTTTCTTT. This translates into CASSRPYPREDRTEAFF.

Many counts were recorded for this clonotype. The genes are TRBV7-9 and TRBJ2-1; 9 bases align to TRBD2. This CDR3 comprises 16 residues. The germline V gene has CDR1 SEHNR and CDR2 FQNEAQ (reference sequence). With 5 bases clipped from V and 1 base from J, the junction kept 6 bases outside the gene matches. The CDR3 sequence is CASSRSGRTSYNEQFF. CDR3 in DNA: TGTGCCAGCAGCCGAAGCGGGAGGACTTCCTACAATGAGCAGTTCTTC.

The chain is built from TRBV27 and TRBJ2-7; TRBD2 matches at 11 bases. The CDR3 totals 15 residues. The germline CDR1 and CDR2 sequences are MNHEY and SMNVEV (reference sequence). Trimming took 6 bases from V and 4 from J; bases not matched to a gene: 8. For the CDR3, the DNA is TGTGCCAGCAGCCGGGCGGTAGCGGGAGGGTACGAGCAGTACTTC. This gives the protein CASSRAVAGGYEQYF.

V and J are TRBV18 and TRBJ2-2, with D possibly TRBD1 on 5 matching bases. V was cut by 2 bases and J by 7 bases, with 17 bases left in between. The CDR3 has 16 residues. The germline CDR1 and CDR2 sequences are KGHSH and LQKENI. The CDR3, as DNA: TGTGCCAGCTCACCAATGGATACAGGTTGGATCGGGGAGCTGTTTTTT. Amino acid sequence: CASSPMDTGWIGELFF.

The rearrangement links TRBV20-1 to TRBJ1-3, with TRBD1 as a possible D gene (5 bases). Trimming left V 6 bases short and J 8 bases short, with 17 bases between. This CDR3 is built from 13 residues. The germline V gene has CDR1 DFQATT and CDR2 SNEGSKA (reference sequence). The CDR3: CSAEWGRVDTIYF. The CDR3 coding sequence is TGCAGTGCAGAATGGGGCAGGGTGGACACCATATATTTT.

In its sample, this clonotype was seen a few times. V usage is TRBV4-1 and J usage is TRBJ2-1; TRBD2 matches at 12 bases. After removal of 3 bases from V and 4 bases from J, the junction contained 16 bases not matched to a gene. The V gene's germline CDR1 is MGHRA and CDR2 YSYEKL. CDR3 length equals 20 residues. The CDR3, as DNA: TGCGCCAGCAGCCATCCCCCGGGACTAGCGGGTCCCAGGGAGTACAATGAGCAGTTCTTC. Translation gives CASSHPPGLAGPREYNEQFF.